Included here is one TCR beta chain sequence, with context. Its antigen has not been determined. Per-base quality was not reported, and no clone a single base away is much larger than it. The data were obtained in a study of T cell therapy after organ transplantation (dated by TCRdb to about 2019). About the investigation overall: Therapy products were autologous CMV-specific T cells expanded in vitro for approximately two weeks with a peptide pool of 30 HLA class I and II CMV epitopes. The study was a follow-up TRBV repertoire analysis of an open-label phase I trial of autologous CMV-specific adoptive T cell therapy in solid-organ transplant recipients. Before T cell therapy commenced, pretherapy samples of peripheral blood were collected. Long-term post-therapy samples were available for only about 85% of the 10 patients. Each patient got up to 6 T cell doses, given every 2 weeks, and was then monitored for approximately 30 weeks after finishing therapy. Across 2 to 6 intravenous infusions, patients got a median of 1.92 x 10^8 CMV-specific T cells. Of the roughly 10 patients, eight were classified as clinical responders and two were classified as nonresponders.

The immunoSEQ two-step, bias-controlled multiplex PCR assay was used to amplify TRB CDR3 regions from genomic DNA. CDR3 libraries were sequenced on an Illumina NextSeq 500. Per the original workflow: Initial alignment and bioinformatics, including bias normalization against synthetic CDR3 analogs, were performed with the immunoSEQ Analyzer platform. Annotation of V, D and J genes followed the definitions in the IMGT database. Further TRBV analyses used VDJtools version 1.1.10 and the R package tcR version 2.2.1.11 with default settings. GLIPH analysis was done using default settings in version 1.0. In CDR3 sequences with at least 5 reads, significant changes in clonotype frequency were tested by a 2-sided binomial test with Benjamini-Hochberg correction (alpha = 0.01). TCRdb holds this immuneACCESS table with in-frame rearrangements only. Some clones are missing; in checked studies, unresolved V genes explain under half, and the rest has no known cause. V, J and clone size derive from that table, while D and trimming were established from the DNA sequence. This sample holds 51,000 or so clones; about 95% were observed only once. Of the sample, about 2.9% is held by the ten largest clones.

Its CDR3 holds 13 amino acids, cysteine through phenylalanine. Kept here is only the CDR3 DNA, which spans 39 bases and is read in frame from base 1. V is trimmed back by 6 bases and J by 6 bases, and the junction contains 5 bases that no gene match accounts for. The germline V gene supplies CDR1 MRHNA and CDR2 SNTAGT. The sample's time point, from its label and the paper: before start of T cell therapy. The patients had received solid-organ transplants and had cytomegalovirus that was drug-resistant/recurrent. Ten people from the trial were chosen for repertoire analysis because post-therapy peripheral blood mononuclear cells were available from them. A BD FACSAria III was used to sort viable CD3+CD8+CD4- lymphocytes from PBMCs. The Qiagen DNeasy Kit was used to extract genomic DNA from sorted cells. What the study reported, not specific to this receptor: Reconstitution after therapy appeared to involve both transferred clonotypes and endogenous clonotypes that were not detected in the therapy products. Before therapy, nonresponders had marked clonal expansions, and after therapy the repertoires of nonresponders changed only minimally. Reduced sample coverage from poor CD8+ T cell yield may be reflected in the few expansions detected in nonresponders. Because the cohort was small, confounders such as concurrent antirejection and antiviral medications could not be assessed. Fold change in CD8 clonality after therapy inversely correlated with pretherapy clonality, suggesting less biased repertoires were more receptive to remodeling.

The sequencing here drew on CD8+ T cells from blood, taken before autologous CMV-specific T cell therapy. The chain employs TRBV6-4 and TRBJ2-1; 7 bases in the middle match TRBD2. The sequence was collected from a human patient who had received a solid organ transplant and had CMV disease. The CDR3 amino acid sequence is: CASSETSTNEQFF. The DNA sequence is as follows: TGTGCCAGCAGCGAGACTAGCACCAATGAGCAGTTCTTC.